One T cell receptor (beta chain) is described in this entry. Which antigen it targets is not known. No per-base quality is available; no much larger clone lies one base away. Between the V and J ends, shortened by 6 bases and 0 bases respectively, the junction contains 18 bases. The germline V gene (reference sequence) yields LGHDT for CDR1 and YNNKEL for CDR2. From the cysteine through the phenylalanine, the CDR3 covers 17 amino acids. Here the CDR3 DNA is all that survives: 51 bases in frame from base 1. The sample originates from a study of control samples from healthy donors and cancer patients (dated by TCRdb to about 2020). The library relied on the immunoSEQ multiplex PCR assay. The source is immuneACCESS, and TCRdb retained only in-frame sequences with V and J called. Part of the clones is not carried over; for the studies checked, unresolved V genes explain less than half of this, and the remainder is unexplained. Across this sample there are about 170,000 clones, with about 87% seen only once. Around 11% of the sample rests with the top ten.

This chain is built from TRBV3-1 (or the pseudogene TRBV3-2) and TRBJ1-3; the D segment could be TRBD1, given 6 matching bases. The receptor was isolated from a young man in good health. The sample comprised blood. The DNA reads TGTGCCAGCAGTTCCCGGGACACTTCACTCTCTGGAAACACCATATATTTT. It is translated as CASSSRDTSLSGNTIYF.